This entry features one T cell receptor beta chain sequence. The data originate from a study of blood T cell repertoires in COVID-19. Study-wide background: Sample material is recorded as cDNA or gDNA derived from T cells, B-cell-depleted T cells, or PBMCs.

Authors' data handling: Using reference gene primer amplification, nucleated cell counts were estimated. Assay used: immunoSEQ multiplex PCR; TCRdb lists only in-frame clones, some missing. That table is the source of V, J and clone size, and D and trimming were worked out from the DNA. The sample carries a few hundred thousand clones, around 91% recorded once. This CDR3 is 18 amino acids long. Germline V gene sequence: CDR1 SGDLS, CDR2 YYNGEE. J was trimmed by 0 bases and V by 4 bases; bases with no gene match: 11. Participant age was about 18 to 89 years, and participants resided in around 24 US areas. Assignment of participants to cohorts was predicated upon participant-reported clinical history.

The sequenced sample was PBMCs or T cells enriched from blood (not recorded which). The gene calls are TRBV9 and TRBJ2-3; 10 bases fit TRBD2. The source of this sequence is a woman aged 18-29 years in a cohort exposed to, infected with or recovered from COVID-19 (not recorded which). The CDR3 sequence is CASSPGTSAYLSTDTQYF. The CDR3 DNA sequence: TGTGCCAGCAGCCCTGGGACTAGCGCATACCTAAGCACAGATACGCAGTATTTT.